This TCR beta chain originates from a study of graft-versus-host responses after intestinal transplantation. The repertoire was sequenced with immunoSEQ multiplex PCR; TCRdb's copy has only in-frame clones and lacks some. The sample carries about 38,000 clones, over 80% recorded once. The germline gives CDR1 MNHNS, CDR2 SASEGT. V was shortened by 2 bases and J by 5 bases, with 12 bases between the two germline ends. The CDR3 sequence is 15 residues long. The sequencing here drew on PBMCs, taken 1070 days after transplant. The V gene is TRBV6-1, the J gene TRBJ2-2; D possibly matches TRBD1 or TRBD2 (6 bases each). This receptor was identified in a human patient who received an intestinal transplant, so some T cells may come from the graft donor. In DNA form, the CDR3 reads TGTGCCAGCAGTGAACGGGGGCAAAGGACCGGGGAGCTGTTTTTT. It specifies CASSERGQRTGELFF.